The entry that follows covers one T cell receptor (beta chain) sequence. Its cognate antigen is unknown. The data belong to a study of T cell responses to AZD1222 COVID-19 vaccine. Regarding the study as a whole: Females outnumbered males among donors, who were mostly white British; clonal diversity was possibly underestimated. Only a handful of AZD1222 recipients, roughly 6 in all, had baseline seropositivity. Close to half of spike-specific TCRs reportedly recognize unmutated variant regions.

TCRdb keeps only in-frame clones here, not all; method: immunoSEQ multiplex PCR. The data show approximately 120,000 clones, over 90% seen once. This specimen was peripheral blood, taken on day 0 of AZD1222 vaccination. The receptor comes from an adult in good health.

The CDR3 DNA follows: TGTGCCAGCAGTGAATATCCAGCCCATTCACCCCTCCACTTT. Encoded protein: CASSEYPAHSPLHF. The chain employs TRBV25-1 and TRBJ1-6, with D uncertain. The CDR3 loop spans 14 amino acids. CDR1 is MGHDK and CDR2 is SYGVNS in the germline V gene. V lost 0 bases to trimming and J lost 8 bases, with 8 bases between them. The full variable domain, completed using reference TRBV25-1 and TRBJ1-6, is EADIYQTPRYLVIGTGKKITLECSQTMGHDKMYWYQQDPGMELHLIHYSYGVNSTEKGDLSSESTVSRIRTEHFPLTLESARPSHTSQYLCASSEYPAHSPLHFGNGTRLTVT.